This T cell receptor (beta chain) was captured by sequencing in a study of STAT3 mutations in large granular lymphocyte leukemia (dated by TCRdb to 2018 to 2020). A note on the overall study: In roughly half of the longitudinally sequenced T-LGLL patients, canonical activating STAT3 mutations were detected. Serial deep sequencing of TCRbeta CDR3 and STAT3 was performed in patients with T-cell large granular lymphocyte leukemia to reconstruct clonal hierarchy and dynamics. More than 15 representative T-LGLL cases were selected from an initial cohort of approximately 200 LGL patients for longitudinal TCRbeta and STAT3 sequencing. More than half of T-LGLL patients received one or more immunosuppressive therapy regimens, with hematologic response in around 43% of those treated. For each patient, sequencing was performed at an average of approximately 4 time points, with a range of 2 to 8 samplings. As controls, the study also included longitudinal sequencing of two patients with natural killer LGL leukemia.

DNA was extracted from blood mononuclear cells, and the same DNA was used for both TCR and STAT3 sequencing. Beyond this particular receptor, the publication reports: Because no samples were available when a clone first appeared, clonal expansion was inferred from samplings taken at other points. Dominant TCR clone burden was found to exceed STAT3 mutant burden in several patients, suggesting that STAT3 mutation arose secondarily within a pre-expanded clone. The linking of therapy response to changes in TCR clonal burden was complicated by variable intervals between samplings and differing treatment regimens. Because codominant clonotypes persisted in some patients, a small but highly pathogenic clone may have been missed. At least one immunodominant TCRbeta clonotype was identified in every T-LGLL patient, and multiple immunodominant subclonotypes were identified in about half of the T-LGLL patients. In 6 of 18 patients, TCR clonotype switching occurred after therapy, and every newly emerging clone was STAT3 wild type.

V gives up 3 bases and J gives up 4 bases, and the segment between their germline ends measures 19 bases. The CDR3 spans 16 residues, from the cysteine through the phenylalanine. CDR3 DNA only is kept here, 48 bases in frame from base 1. For CDR1 and CDR2, the germline V gene lists SGHRS and YFSETQ. Note on this clone: It lacks a known antigen. Qualities for individual bases were not recorded, and no much larger clone is one base off.

TCRbeta libraries were sequenced on an Illumina MiSeq, and an average of around 41,000 productive templates per sample was obtained. TCRbeta CDR3 libraries were generated with the immunoSEQ assay using multiplex PCR amplification. Per the authors' processing: Following a previously defined approach, repertoire diversity was calculated, and values close to 0 point to extremely monoclonal samples. This immuneACCESS table, as held by TCRdb, lists in-frame sequences with V and J called but not all clones. Of the missing ones, under half trace to an unresolved V gene in checked studies; the others have no known cause. D and trimming come from the DNA, and the V and J calls and clone size come from that table. The sample profile shows under 15,000 clones; roughly 80% of them were found once. Jointly, the top ten make up around 50% of the sample.

Sample: peripheral blood mononuclear cells. The chain is assembled from TRBV5-1 and TRBJ2-5; the D gene is possibly TRBD2, with 5 bases matching. This TCR derives from a man in his sixties with T-cell large granular lymphocyte leukemia. Some clones in this sample may be carry-over from other donors' samples. The age is the age at diagnosis. The DNA is as follows: TGCGCCAGCAGCTGGTCCGCAATAGATCGGGGAGAGACCCAGTACTTC. Translated, this is CASSWSAIDRGETQYF.